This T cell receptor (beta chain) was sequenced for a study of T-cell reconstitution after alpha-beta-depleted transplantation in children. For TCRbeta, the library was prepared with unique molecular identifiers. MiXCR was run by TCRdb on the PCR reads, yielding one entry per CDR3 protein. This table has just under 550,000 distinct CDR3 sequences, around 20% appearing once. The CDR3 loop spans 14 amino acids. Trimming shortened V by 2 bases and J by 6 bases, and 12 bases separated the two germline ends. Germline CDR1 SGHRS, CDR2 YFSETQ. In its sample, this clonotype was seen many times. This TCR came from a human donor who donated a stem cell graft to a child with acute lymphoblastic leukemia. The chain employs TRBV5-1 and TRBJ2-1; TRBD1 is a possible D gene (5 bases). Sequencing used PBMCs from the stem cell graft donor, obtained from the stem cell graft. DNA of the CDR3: TGCGCCAGCAGCTTTGAAAGGGGCCTCAATGAGCAGTTCTTC. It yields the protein CASSFERGLNEQFF.